This TCR beta chain was identified during a study of regulatory T cells in long-lasting Graves disease. General observations from the study: For persistent Graves' patients, TCR diversity was lower than for newly diagnosed ones.

Arm-PCR of CDR3 regions with iRepertoire HTBI primers generated TCR beta libraries. From the multiplex PCR reads, TCRdb called clonotypes with MiXCR, one entry per CDR3 protein. The data show 400,000 to 550,000 distinct CDR3 sequences, with 16% seen just once and around 10% held by the top ten. As for time point: newly diagnosed GD, antithyroid drugs for less than 3 months. PBMCs were the source of the RNA used for TCR sequencing. American Thyroid Association guidelines were used to diagnose Graves' disease. CDR1 and CDR2 from the germline V gene are SGDLS and YYNGEE. This CDR3 contains 13 residues. V was pared by 2 bases and J by 6 bases, with 10 bases between. This clonotype has just a few counts. Its antigen is unknown. These records were also assigned to another study, of T cells in Graves' hyperthyroidism and ophthalmopathy.

The sequences come from peripheral blood mononuclear cells (PBMCs), collected at new diagnosis, from a patient treated with antithyroid drugs. This TCR came from a woman aged 30 to 39 with Graves disease. The chain recombines TRBV9 with TRBJ2-3, with D unresolved. The CDR3 reads CASSVNPKDTQYF. The CDR3 nucleotides are TGTGCCAGCAGCGTTAATCCAAAGGATACGCAGTATTTT.